The 6 T cell receptor beta chains presented below share a single source sample, sequenced in a study of PD-1 blockade in classical Hodgkin lymphoma. Time point: newly diagnosed, previously untreated cHL patient sample. Isolation of CD8+ T cells from thawed PBMCs used magnetic negative selection. Here immunoSEQ multiplex PCR was the method, and the copy in TCRdb shows in-frame clones only, minus some. The sample shows some 5,400 clones, more than 80% of them seen only once. The sample was CD8+ T cells from blood. These receptor sequences come from a human donor with classical Hodgkin lymphoma.

The genes are TRBV30 and TRBJ2-7, with 8 bases aligning to TRBD2. CDR1 GTSNPN and CDR2 SVGIG come from the germline V gene (reference sequence). The CDR3 is made up of 14 amino acids. V dropped 3 bases and J dropped 6; count of bases not matched to a gene: 10. CDR3 sequence: CAWRPPAGGGEQYF. For the CDR3, the DNA is TGTGCCTGGAGACCCCCGGCGGGAGGTGGCGAGCAGTACTTC.

The rearrangement uses TRBV7-8 and TRBJ2-3; TRBD1 or TRBD2 may be the D gene (5 bases each). The CDR3 is 20 residues long. The V end lost 1 base, the J end lost 1 base, and 24 bases lay between the germline ends. Germline CDR1 SGHVS, CDR2 FQNEAQ. The CDR3 region is CASSLDFGGIGGFGTDTQYF. The CDR3 bases are TGTGCCAGCAGCTTAGATTTCGGTGGGATTGGGGGTTTCGGCACAGATACGCAGTATTTT.

The gene calls are TRBV29-1 and TRBJ2-1, with D perhaps matching TRBD1 (5 bases). V was cut by 5 bases and J by 2 bases, with 10 bases left in between. Germline assignment: CDR1 SQVTM and CDR2 ANQGSEA. The CDR3 totals 13 residues. Written as DNA, the CDR3 is TGCAGCGTTCATACAGGTCCCTACAATGAGCAGTTCTTC. Amino acid sequence: CSVHTGPYNEQFF.

The chain links TRBV9 to TRBJ2-7; the D gene is possibly TRBD1 (5 bases). This CDR3 is 14 amino acids long. Trimming pared 0 bases from V and 5 bases from J, leaving 12 bases between. Germline CDR1 is SGDLS and CDR2 is YYNGEE. The CDR3 sequence is CASSVGGSDHEQYF. The CDR3 nucleotides are TGTGCCAGCAGCGTAGGGGGCAGCGACCACGAGCAGTACTTC.

The CDR3: CASSQDQTSIRPAEKLFF. DNA for the CDR3: TGCGCCAGCAGCCAAGATCAAACGAGCATTCGACCTGCCGAAAAACTGTTTTTT. This chain links TRBV4-3 with TRBJ1-4; D unresolved. The CDR3 spans 18 residues. V was shortened by 0 bases and J by 8 bases, with 22 bases between the two germline ends. Germline V CDR1 and CDR2: LGHNA, YSLEER.

This sequence joins TRBV6-5 and TRBJ2-2, with 8 bases lining up with TRBD2. Per germline, CDR1 MNHEY and CDR2 SVGAGI. This CDR3 comprises 15 residues. Trimming removed 6 bases from V and 3 bases from J; junction bases left unmatched: 6. CDR3 loop: CASRITSGDTGELFF. CDR3 DNA sequence: TGTGCCAGCAGGATAACTAGCGGCGACACCGGGGAGCTGTTTTTT.